In this sample, the clone carrying this TCR beta chain turned up a few times. Its antigen is still unknown. Individual cDNA molecules were tagged with unique molecular identifiers, the study reported. TCRdb reprocessed the 5' RACE reads via MiXCR and lists one record per CDR3 protein. The data show fewer than 80,000 distinct CDR3 sequences, with 9.5% to 15% seen just once and approximately 1.1% held by the top ten. This sample is part of a study of early T cells in non-severe SARS-CoV-2 infection. For the study at large: With bulk RNA from unsorted whole blood as input, sequencing yielded unpaired chains.

Study outcomes and limitations: Anti-spike CD8 specificities were favored by VDJdb matching, whose results missed private and CD4 specificities.

Source: whole blood, taken at baseline. This clonotype was obtained from an adult who was a healthcare worker with PCR-confirmed SARS-CoV-2 infection or an uninfected control (not recorded which). The donor label of this sample is uncertain.

CDR3 DNA sequence: TGTGCCTGGAGTGTGGGGCATAGCAATCAGCCCCAGCATTTT. This sequence encodes CAWSVGHSNQPQHF. The V gene is TRBV30, the J gene TRBJ1-5, with D perhaps TRBD1 (5 bases). CDR1 and CDR2 (germline): GTSNPN, SVGIG (reference sequence). Trimming pared 0 bases from V and 0 bases from J, leaving 6 bases between. This CDR3 is 14 amino acids long.